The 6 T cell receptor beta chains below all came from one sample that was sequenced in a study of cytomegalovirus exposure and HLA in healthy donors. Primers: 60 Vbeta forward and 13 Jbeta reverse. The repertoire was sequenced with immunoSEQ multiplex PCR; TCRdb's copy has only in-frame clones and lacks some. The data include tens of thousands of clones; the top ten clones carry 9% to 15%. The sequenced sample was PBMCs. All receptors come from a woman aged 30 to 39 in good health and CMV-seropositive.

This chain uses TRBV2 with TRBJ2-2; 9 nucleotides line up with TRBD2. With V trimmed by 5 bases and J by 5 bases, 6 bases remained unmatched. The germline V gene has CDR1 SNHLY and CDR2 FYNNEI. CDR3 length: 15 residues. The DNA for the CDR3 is TGTGCCAGCAGTAAGCGGGGGGAATTGACCGGGGAGCTGTTTTTT. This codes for CASSKRGELTGELFF.

The chain's CDR3 is CASSQAYTDTQYF. DNA of the CDR3: TGCGCCAGCAGCCAAGCGTACACAGATACGCAGTATTTT. The gene calls are TRBV4-1 and TRBJ2-3; D is ambiguous. Looked up from germline, CDR1 is MGHRA and CDR2 is YSYEKL. V lost 1 base and J lost 2, with 4 bases in between. CDR3 length: 13 amino acids.

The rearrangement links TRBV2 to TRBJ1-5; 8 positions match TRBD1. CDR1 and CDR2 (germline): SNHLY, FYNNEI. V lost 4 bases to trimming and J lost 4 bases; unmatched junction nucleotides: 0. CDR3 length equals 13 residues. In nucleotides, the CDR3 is TGTGCCAGCAGTGGGACAGGGAATCAGCCCCAGCATTTT. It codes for CASSGTGNQPQHF.

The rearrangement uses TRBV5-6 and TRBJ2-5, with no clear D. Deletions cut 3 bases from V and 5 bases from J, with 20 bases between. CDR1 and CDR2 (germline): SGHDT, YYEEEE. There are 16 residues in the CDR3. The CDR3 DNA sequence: TGTGCCAGCAGCTCCCGCCGCCAGATCCTGAGGGAGACCCAGTACTTC. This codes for CASSSRRQILRETQYF. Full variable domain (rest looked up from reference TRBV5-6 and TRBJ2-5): DAGVTQSPTHLIKTRGQQVTLRCSPKSGHDTVSWYQQALGQGPQFIFQYYEEEERQRGNFPDRFSGHQFPNYSSELNVNALLLGDSALYLCASSSRRQILRETQYFGPGTRLLVL.

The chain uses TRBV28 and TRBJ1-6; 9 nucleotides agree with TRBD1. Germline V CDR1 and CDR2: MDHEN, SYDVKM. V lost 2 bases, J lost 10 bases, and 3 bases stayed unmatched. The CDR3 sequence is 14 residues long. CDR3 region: CASSLTGGGSPLHF. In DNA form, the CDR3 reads TGTGCCAGCAGTTTAACAGGGGGCGGATCACCCCTCCACTTT.

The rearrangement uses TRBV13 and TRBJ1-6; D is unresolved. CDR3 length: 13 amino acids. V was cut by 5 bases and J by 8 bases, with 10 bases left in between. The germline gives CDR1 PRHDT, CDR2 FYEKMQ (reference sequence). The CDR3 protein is CASSPTGDSPLHF. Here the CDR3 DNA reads TGTGCCAGCAGCCCAACCGGGGATTCACCCCTCCACTTT. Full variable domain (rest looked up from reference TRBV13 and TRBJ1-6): AAGVIQSPRHLIKEKRETATLKCYPIPRHDTVYWYQQGPGQDPQFLISFYEKMQSDKGSIPDRFSAQQFSDYHSELNMSSLELGDSALYFCASSPTGDSPLHFGNGTRLTVT.